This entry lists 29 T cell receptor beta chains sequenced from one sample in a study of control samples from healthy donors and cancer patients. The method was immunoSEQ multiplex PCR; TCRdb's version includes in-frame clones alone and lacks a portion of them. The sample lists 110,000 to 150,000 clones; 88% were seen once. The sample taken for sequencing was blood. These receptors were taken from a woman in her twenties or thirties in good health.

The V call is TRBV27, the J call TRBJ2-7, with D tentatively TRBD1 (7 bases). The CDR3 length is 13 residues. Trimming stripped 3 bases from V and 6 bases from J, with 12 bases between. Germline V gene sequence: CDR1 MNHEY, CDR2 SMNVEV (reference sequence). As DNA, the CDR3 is TGTGCCAGCAGTTTCTCAGGGGGGCGCGAGCAGTACTTC. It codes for CASSFSGGREQYF.

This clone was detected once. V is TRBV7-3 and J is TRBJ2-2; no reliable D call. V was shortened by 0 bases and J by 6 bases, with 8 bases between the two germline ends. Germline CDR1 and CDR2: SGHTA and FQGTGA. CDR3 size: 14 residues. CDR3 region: CASSLTIGSGELFF. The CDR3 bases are TGTGCCAGCAGCTTAACGATTGGATCCGGGGAGCTGTTTTTT.

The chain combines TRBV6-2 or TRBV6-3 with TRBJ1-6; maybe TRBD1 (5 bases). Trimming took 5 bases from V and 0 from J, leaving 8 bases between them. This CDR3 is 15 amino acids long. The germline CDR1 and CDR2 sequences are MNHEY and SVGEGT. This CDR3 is CASSLDSSYNSPLHF. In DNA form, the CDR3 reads TGTGCCAGCAGTCTAGACAGCTCCTATAATTCACCCCTCCACTTT.

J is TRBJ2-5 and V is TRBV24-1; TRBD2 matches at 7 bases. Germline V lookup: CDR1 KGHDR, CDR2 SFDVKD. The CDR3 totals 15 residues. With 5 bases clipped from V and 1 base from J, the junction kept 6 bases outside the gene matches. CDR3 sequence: CATSVSGGPQETQYF. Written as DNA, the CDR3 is TGTGCCACCAGTGTATCGGGGGGTCCCCAAGAGACCCAGTACTTC.

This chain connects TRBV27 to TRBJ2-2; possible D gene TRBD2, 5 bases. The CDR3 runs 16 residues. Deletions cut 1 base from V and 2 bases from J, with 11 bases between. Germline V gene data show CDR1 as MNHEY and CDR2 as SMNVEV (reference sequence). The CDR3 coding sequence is TGTGCCAGCAGTTTATTCGGAGGATTTAACACCGGGGAGCTGTTTTTT. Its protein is CASSLFGGFNTGELFF.

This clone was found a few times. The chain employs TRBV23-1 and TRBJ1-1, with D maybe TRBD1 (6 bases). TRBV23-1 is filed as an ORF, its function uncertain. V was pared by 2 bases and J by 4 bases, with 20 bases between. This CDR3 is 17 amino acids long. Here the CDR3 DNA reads TGCGCCAGCAGTCAACCACTACAGGGTTGGGGGAGCACTGAAGCTTTCTTT. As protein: CASSQPLQGWGSTEAFF.

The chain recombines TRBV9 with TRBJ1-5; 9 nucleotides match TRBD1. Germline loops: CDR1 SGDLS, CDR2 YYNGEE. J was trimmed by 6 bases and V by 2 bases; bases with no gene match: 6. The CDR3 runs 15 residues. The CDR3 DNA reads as TGTGCCAGCAGCGTGACAGGGGGGTTAGGTCAGCCCCAGCATTTT. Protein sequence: CASSVTGGLGQPQHF.

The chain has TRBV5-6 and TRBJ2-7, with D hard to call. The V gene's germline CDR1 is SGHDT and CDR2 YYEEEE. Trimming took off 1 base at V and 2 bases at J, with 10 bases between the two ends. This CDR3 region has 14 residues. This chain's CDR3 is CASSLFKATYEQYF. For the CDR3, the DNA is TGTGCCAGCAGCTTGTTCAAGGCCACCTACGAGCAGTACTTC. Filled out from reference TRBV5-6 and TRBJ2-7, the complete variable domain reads DAGVTQSPTHLIKTRGQQVTLRCSPKSGHDTVSWYQQALGQGPQFIFQYYEEEERQRGNFPDRFSGHQFPNYSSELNVNALLLGDSALYLCASSLFKATYEQYFGPGTRLTVT.

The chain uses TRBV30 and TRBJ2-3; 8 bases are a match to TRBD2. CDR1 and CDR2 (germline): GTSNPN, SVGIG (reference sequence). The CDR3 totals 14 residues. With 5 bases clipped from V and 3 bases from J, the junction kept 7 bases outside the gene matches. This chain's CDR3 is CAWGAGVETDTQYF. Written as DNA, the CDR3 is TGTGCCTGGGGAGCGGGAGTTGAGACAGATACGCAGTATTTT.

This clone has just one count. This CDR3 is CASSDPSQSYEQYF. CDR3 sequence (DNA): TGTGCCAGCAGTGATCCCTCACAATCGTACGAGCAGTACTTC. This rearrangement joins TRBV6-1 to TRBJ2-7; D is unclear. The CDR3 has 14 amino acids. Germline V CDR1 and CDR2: MNHNS, SASEGT. V gave up 3 bases and J gave up 4 bases, with 13 bases separating them.

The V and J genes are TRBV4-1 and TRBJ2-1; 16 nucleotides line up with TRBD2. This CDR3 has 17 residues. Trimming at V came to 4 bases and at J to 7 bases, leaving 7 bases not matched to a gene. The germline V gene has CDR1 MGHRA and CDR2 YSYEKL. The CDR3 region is CASSRGTSGRAGNEQFF. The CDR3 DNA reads TGCGCCAGCAGCCGCGGGACTAGCGGGAGGGCAGGGAATGAGCAGTTCTTC.

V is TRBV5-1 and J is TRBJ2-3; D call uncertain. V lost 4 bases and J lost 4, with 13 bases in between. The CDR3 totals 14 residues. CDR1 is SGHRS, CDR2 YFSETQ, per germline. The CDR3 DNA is TGCGCCAGCAGCGTCCTATCATCATCAGATACGCAGTATTTT. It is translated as CASSVLSSSDTQYF.

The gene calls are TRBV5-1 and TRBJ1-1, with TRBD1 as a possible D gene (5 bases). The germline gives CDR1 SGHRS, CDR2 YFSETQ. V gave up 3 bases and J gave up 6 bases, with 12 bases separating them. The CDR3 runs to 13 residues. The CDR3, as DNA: TGCGCCAGCAGCTCCAGGGAAGGGGCTGAAGCTTTCTTT. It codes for CASSSREGAEAFF.

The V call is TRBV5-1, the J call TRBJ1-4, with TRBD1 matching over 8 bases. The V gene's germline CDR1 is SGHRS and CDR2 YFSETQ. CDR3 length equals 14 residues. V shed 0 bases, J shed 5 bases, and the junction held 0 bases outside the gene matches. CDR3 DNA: TGCGCCAGCAGCTTGGGGACAGGGAATGAAAAACTGTTTTTT. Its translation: CASSLGTGNEKLFF.

The chain's CDR3 is CASSVGPSGRAGEQFF. Here the CDR3 DNA reads TGTGCCAGCAGCGTAGGGCCCAGCGGGAGGGCCGGTGAGCAGTTCTTC. The V gene is TRBV9, the J gene TRBJ2-1; 10 bases align to TRBD2. In germline, CDR1 is SGDLS, CDR2 YYNGEE. J lost 9 bases, V lost 0 bases, and 9 bases had no gene match. The CDR3 runs 16 residues.

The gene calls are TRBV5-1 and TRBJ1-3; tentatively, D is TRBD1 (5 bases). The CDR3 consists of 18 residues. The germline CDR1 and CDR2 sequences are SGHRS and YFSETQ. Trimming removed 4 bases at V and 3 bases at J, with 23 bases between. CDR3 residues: CASSQEPPGLTGGNTIYF. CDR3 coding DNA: TGCGCCAGCAGCCAGGAACCGCCAGGGTTGACGGGTGGAAACACCATATATTTT. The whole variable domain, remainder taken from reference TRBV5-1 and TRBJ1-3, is KAGVTQTPRYLIKTRGQQVTLSCSPISGHRSVSWYQQTPGQGLQFLFEYFSETQRNKGNFPGRFSGRQFSNSRSEMNVSTLELGDSALYLCASSQEPPGLTGGNTIYFGEGSWLTVV.

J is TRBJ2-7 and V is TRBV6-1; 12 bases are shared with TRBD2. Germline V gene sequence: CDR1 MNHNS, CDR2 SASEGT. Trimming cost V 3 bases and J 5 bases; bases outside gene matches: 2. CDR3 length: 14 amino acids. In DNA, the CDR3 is TGTGCCAGCAGTGAGGGACTAGCGGGCGACGAGCAGTACTTC. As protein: CASSEGLAGDEQYF.

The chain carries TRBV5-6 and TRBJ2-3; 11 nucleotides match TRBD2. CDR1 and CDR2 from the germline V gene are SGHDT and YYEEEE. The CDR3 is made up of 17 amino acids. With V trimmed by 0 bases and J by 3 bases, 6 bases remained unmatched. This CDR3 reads CASSLAVAGGGTDTQYF. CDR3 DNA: TGTGCCAGCAGCTTGGCGGTAGCGGGAGGGGGTACAGATACGCAGTATTTT.

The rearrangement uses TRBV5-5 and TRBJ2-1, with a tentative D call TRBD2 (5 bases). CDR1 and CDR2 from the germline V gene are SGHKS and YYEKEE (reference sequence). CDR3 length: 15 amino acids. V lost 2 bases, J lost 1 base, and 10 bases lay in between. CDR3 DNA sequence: TGTGCCAGCAGCTTTGTCGGACTGTCCTACAATGAGCAGTTCTTC. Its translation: CASSFVGLSYNEQFF.

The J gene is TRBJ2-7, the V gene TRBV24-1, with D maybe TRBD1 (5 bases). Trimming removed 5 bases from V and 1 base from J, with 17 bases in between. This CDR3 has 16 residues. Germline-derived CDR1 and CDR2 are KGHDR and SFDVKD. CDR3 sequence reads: CATSVFGSTGSYEQYF. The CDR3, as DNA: TGTGCCACCAGTGTATTCGGTTCAACAGGTTCCTACGAGCAGTACTTC.

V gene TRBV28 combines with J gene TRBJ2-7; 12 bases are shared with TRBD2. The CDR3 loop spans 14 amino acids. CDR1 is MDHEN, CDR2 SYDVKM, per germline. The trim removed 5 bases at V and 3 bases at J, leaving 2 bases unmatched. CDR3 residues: CASSLLAGGYEQYF. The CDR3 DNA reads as TGTGCCAGCAGTCTACTAGCGGGGGGCTACGAGCAGTACTTC. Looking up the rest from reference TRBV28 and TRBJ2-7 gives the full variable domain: DVKVTQSSRYLVKRTGEKVFLECVQDMDHENMFWYRQDPGLGLRLIYFSYDVKMKEKGDIPEGYSVSREKKERFSLILESASTNQTSMYLCASSLLAGGYEQYFGPGTRLTVT.

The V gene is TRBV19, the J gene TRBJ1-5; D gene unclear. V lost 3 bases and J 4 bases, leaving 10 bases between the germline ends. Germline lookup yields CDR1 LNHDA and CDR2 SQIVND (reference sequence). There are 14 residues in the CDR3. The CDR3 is CASSIVTLNQPQHF. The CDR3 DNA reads TGTGCCAGTAGTATCGTGACCCTGAATCAGCCCCAGCATTTT.

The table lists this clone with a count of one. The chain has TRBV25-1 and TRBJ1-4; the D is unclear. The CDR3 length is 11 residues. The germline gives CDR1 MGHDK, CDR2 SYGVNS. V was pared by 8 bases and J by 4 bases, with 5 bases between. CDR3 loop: CASANNEKLFF. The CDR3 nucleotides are TGTGCCAGCGCCAATAATGAAAAACTGTTTTTT.

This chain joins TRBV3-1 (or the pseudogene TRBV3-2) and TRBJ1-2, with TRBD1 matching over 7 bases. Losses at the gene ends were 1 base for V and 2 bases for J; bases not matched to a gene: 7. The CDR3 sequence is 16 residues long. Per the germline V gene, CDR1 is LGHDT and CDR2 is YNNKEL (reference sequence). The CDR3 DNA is TGTGCCAGCAGCCAAGTCCGGACAGGAGCCAACTATGGCTACACCTTC. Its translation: CASSQVRTGANYGYTF.

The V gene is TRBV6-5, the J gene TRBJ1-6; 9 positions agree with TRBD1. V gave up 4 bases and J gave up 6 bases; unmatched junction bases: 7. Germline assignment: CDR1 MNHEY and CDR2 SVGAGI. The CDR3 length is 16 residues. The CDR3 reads CASSSQVTGGNSPLHF. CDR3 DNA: TGTGCCAGCAGTTCCCAGGTGACAGGGGGTAATTCACCCCTCCACTTT.

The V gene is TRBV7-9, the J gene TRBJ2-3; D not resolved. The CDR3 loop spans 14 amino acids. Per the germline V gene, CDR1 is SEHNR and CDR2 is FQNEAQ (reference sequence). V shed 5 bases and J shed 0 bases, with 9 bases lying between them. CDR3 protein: CASSPGGSTDTQYF. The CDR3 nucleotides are TGTGCCAGCAGCCCTGGCGGTAGCACAGATACGCAGTATTTT.

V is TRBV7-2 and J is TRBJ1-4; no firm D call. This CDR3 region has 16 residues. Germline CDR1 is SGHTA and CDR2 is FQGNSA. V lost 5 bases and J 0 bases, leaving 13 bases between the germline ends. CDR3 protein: CASSEGAVATNEKLFF. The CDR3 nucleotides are TGTGCCAGCAGCGAGGGAGCCGTTGCAACTAATGAAAAACTGTTTTTT.

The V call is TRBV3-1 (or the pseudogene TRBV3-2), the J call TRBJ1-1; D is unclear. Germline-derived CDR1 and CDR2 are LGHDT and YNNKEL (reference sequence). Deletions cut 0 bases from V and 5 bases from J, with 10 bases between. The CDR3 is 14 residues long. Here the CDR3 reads CASSQDWEGTEAFF. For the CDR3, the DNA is TGTGCCAGCAGCCAAGATTGGGAAGGAACTGAAGCTTTCTTT.

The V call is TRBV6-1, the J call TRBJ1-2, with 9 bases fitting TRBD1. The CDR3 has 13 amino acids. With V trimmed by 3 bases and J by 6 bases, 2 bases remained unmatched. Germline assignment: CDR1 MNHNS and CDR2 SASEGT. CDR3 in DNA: TGTGCCAGCAGTGAGAGGACAGGGGATGGCTACACCTTC. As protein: CASSERTGDGYTF.